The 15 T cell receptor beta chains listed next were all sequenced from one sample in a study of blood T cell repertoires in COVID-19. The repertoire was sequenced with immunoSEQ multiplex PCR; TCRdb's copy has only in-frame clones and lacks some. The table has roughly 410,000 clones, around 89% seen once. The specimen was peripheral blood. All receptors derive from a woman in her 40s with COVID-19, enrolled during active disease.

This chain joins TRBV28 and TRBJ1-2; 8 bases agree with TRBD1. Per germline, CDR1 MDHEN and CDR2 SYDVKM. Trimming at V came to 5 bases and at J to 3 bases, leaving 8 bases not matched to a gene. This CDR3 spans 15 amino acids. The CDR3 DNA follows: TGTGCCAGCAGTCCACCGACAGGGGCCCACTATGGCTACACCTTC. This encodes CASSPPTGAHYGYTF.

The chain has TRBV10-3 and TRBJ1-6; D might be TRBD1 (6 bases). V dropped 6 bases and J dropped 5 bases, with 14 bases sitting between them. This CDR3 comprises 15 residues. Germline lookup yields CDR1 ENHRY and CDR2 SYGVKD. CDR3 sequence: CAISSGQQNNSPLHF. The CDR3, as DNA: TGTGCCATCAGCTCTGGACAGCAGAATAATTCACCCCTCCACTTT.

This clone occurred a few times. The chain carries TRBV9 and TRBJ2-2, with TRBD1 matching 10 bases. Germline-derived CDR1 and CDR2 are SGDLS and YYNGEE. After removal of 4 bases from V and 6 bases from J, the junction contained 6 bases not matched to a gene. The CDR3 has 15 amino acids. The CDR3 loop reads CASSPWTGGAGELFF. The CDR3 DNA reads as TGTGCCAGCAGCCCCTGGACAGGGGGTGCCGGGGAGCTGTTTTTT. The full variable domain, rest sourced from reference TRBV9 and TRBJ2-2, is DSGVTQTPKHLITATGQRVTLRCSPRSGDLSVYWYQQSLDQGLQFLIQYYNGEERAKGNILERFSAQQFPDLHSELNLSSLELGDSALYFCASSPWTGGAGELFFGEGSRLTVL.

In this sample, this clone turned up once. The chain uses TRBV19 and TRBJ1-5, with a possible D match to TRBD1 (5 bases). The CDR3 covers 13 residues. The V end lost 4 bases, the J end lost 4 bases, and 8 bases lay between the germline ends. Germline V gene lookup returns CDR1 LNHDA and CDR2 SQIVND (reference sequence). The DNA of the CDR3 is TGTGCCAGTAGTACCAGGGTTAATCAGCCCCAGCATTTT. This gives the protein CASSTRVNQPQHF.

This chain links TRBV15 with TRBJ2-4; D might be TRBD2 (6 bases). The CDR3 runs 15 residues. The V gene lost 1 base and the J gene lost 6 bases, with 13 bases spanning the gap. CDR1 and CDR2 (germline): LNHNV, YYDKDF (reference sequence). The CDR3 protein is CATSRAAPGRNIQYF. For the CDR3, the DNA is TGTGCCACCAGCAGAGCCGCCCCCGGGAGAAACATTCAGTACTTC. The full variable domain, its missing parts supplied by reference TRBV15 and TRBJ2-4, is DAMVIQNPRYQVTQFGKPVTLSCSQTLNHNVMYWYQQKSSQAPKLLFHYYDKDFNNEADTPDNFQSRRPNTSFCFLDIRSPGLGDTAMYLCATSRAAPGRNIQYFGAGTRLSVL.

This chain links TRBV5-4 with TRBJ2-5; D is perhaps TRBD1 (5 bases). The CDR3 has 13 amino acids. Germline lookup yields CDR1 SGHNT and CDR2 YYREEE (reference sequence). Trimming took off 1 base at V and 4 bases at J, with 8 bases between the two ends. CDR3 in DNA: TGTGCCAGCAGCTTGAGGCAGGGAGAGACCCAGTACTTC. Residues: CASSLRQGETQYF. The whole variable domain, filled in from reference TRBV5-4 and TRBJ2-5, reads ETGVTQSPTHLIKTRGQQVTLRCSSQSGHNTVSWYQQALGQGPQFIFQYYREEENGRGNFPPRFSGLQFPNYSSELNVNALELDDSALYLCASSLRQGETQYFGPGTRLLVL.

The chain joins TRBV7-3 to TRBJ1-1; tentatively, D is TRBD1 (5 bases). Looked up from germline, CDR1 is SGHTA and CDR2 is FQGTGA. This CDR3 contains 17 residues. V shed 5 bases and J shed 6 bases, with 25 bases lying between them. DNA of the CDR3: TGTGCCAGCAGCCCCTCGTCGCGGGACGGGGTAAGGGCTGAAGCTTTCTTT. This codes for CASSPSSRDGVRAEAFF. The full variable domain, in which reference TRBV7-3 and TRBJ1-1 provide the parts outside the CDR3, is GAGVSQTPSNKVTEKGKYVELRCDPISGHTALYWYRQSLGQGPEFLIYFQGTGAADDSGLPNDRFFAVRPEGSVSTLKIQRTERGDSAVYLCASSPSSRDGVRAEAFFGQGTRLTVV.

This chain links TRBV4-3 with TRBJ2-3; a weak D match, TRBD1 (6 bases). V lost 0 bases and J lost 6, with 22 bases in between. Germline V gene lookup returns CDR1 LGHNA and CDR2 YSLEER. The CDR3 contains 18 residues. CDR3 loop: CASSQEVSDLLTGDTQYF. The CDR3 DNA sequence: TGCGCCAGCAGCCAAGAGGTTAGCGACCTCCTCACAGGGGATACGCAGTATTTT.

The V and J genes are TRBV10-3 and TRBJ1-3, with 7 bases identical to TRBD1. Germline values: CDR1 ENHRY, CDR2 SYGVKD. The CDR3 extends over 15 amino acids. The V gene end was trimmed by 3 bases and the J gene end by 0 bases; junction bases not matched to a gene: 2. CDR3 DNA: TGTGCCATCAGTGACGGGGACAGCTCTGGAAACACCATATATTTT. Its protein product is CAISDGDSSGNTIYF.

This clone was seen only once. CDR3 nucleotide sequence: TGTGCCAGTAGTATCCGGGACAACAATCAGCCCCAGCATTTT. Its translation is CASSIRDNNQPQHF. This rearrangement joins TRBV19 to TRBJ1-5; D possibly corresponds to TRBD1 (6 bases). Trimming pared 3 bases from V and 3 bases from J, leaving 9 bases between. This CDR3 has 14 residues. Germline CDR1 reads LNHDA; CDR2 reads SQIVND (reference sequence).

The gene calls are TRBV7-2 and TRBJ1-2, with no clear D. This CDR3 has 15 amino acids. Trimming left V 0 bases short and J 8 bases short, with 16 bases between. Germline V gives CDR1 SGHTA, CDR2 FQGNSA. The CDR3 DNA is TGTGCCAGCAGCTTAGCCTTTAAACCCCGGGAGGGCTACACCTTC. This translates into CASSLAFKPREGYTF.

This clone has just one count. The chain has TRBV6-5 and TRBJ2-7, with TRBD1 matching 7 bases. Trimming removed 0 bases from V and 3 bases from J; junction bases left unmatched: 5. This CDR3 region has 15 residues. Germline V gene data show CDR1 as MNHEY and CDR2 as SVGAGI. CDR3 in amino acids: CASSYSTGFNYEQYF. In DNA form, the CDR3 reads TGTGCCAGCAGTTACTCGACAGGGTTTAACTACGAGCAGTACTTC.

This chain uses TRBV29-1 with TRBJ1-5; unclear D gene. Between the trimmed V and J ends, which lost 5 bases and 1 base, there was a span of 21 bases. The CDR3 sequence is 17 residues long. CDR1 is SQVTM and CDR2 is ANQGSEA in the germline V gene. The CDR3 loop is CSVPRRVQMRSNQPQHF. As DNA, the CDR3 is TGCAGCGTTCCACGGAGGGTCCAAATGAGGAGCAATCAGCCCCAGCATTTT.

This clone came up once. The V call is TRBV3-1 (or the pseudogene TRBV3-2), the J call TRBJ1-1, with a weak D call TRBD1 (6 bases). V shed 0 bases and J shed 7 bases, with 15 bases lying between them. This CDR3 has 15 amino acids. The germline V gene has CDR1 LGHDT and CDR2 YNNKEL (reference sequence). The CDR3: CASSQEGGRGSEAFF. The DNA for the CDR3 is TGTGCCAGCAGCCAAGAAGGCGGCAGGGGTAGTGAAGCTTTCTTT.

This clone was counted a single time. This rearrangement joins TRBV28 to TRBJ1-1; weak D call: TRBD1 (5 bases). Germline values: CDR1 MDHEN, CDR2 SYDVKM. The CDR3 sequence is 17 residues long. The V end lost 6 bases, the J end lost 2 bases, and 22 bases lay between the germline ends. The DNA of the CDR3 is TGTGCCAGCAGCCTAAGTAAAGGGTGGAGGGGAAACACTGAAGCTTTCTTT. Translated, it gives CASSLSKGWRGNTEAFF.